The T cell receptor (beta chain) under discussion was sequenced for a study of blood T cell repertoires in COVID-19. The CDR3 consists of 15 residues. Germline CDR1 is MNHNS and CDR2 is SASEGT. Trimming at V came to 3 bases and at J to 1 base, leaving 2 bases not matched to a gene. Assay: immunoSEQ multiplex PCR; the TCRdb copy retains only in-frame clones and omits some. This table holds over 250,000 clones, around 89% found once. The chain combines TRBV6-1 with TRBJ2-1; 8 bases align to TRBD2. The sequenced sample consisted of PBMCs or T cells enriched from blood (not recorded which). The source of this sequence is a man aged 40-49 years who had recovered from COVID-19. Here the CDR3 DNA reads TGTGCCAGCAGTGACGGGGGGGGTTCCTACAATGAGCAGTTCTTC. Translating it yields CASSDGGGSYNEQFF.